The entry below gives a single T cell receptor (beta chain) sequence along with its context. Its recognized antigen is unknown. No base quality values were provided; no much bigger clone lies one nucleotide off. Inclusion was restricted to participants for whom at least one PBMC sample before ART initiation and at least two post-ART samples were available. All participants with HIV were treated in the United States of America. Cryopreserved samples of about 0.95-10 million PBMC were thawed and washed before DNA extraction. At the time of the earliest PBMC sample for each participant with HIV, ages ranged from about 23 to 60 years. Each participant contributed PBMC samples from 1-4 timepoints before ART initiation and 2-8 timepoints after ART initiation, with a median of 7 samples. For every participant, serial HIV viral load, CD4+ T-cell count, ART history and demographic data were obtained. Genomic DNA was extracted from unsorted PBMC with a Qiagen kit on a QIAcube, with processing performed in batches of 12 samples.

This entry belongs to a study of long-term antiretroviral therapy in people with HIV (dated by TCRdb to 2021 to 2024). Study-level background: The earliest samples were collected approximately a decade before the 2015 WHO recommendation for immediate ART, a period when ART was typically delayed until CD4 counts fell. A retrospective serial study tested whether ART initiation and durable HIV suppression were associated with changes in peripheral blood TRB repertoire composition and diversity. A total of 192 cryopreserved PBMC samples were contributed to the cohort by 30 adults with confirmed HIV infection, with samples collected serially over a mean of roughly six years (range 1-12). Of the approximately 30 participants with HIV, eleven were female. Test extractions of a monoclonal T-cell line alongside some 36 polyclonal samples showed no cross-contamination during QIAcube processing. Study-level results and caveats: Unsorted PBMC were profiled instead of sorted CD4+ and CD8+ T cells because pre-ART samples had limited cell numbers. The samples span the years 2004 to 2017, and the ART regimens used may be less effective than current regimens. Inferences about post-ART repertoire changes were limited because no data were available on ART adherence, viral resistance or therapy changes. Expanded TRB clones identified before ART initiation dominated the repertoire at all time points, although this dominance fluctuated and declined in many PLHIV after ART. HIV repertoires had narrower CDR3 length ranges than controls, and the network structure suggested an antigen-experienced repertoire that shifted only slightly toward naive after ART. ART initiation was associated with a significant increase in TRB diversity, but diversity stayed significantly below transplant donor controls even after long-term ART. Owing to limited PBMC availability, only the TCR beta chain was sequenced, without alpha chain pairing.

Taken from cysteine to phenylalanine, the CDR3 has 14 residues. The DNA shown is the 42-base CDR3, in frame from base 1. Compared with germline, V lacks 1 base and J lacks 11 bases; bases without a gene match: 7. The germline V gene (reference sequence) sets CDR1 to SGHNT and CDR2 to YYREEE. The immunoSEQ hsTCRB v3.0 assay was used at survey level resolution to sequence the TRB variable region. A depth of roughly 35,000-55,000 T-cell genomes per sample was targeted for TRB sequencing. TRB libraries were pooled and sequenced on an Illumina MiSeq using a v3 150-cycle kit. In the authors' own workflow: Repertoire analysis was run in R within a reproducible Nextflow workflow that covered QC, data transformation and analysis. LymphoSeq2, an R package for exploring AIRR-Seq data, was used to implement custom analyses. Several samples that produced fewer than 5000 total TRB sequences were removed, so some 180 HIV repertoires were analyzed. Of the 188 retained HIV repertoires, almost 60 were collected before and around 130 after ART initiation. Repertoires were downsampled to 5000 TRB nucleotide sequences, with summary statistics averaged over 100 downsampling iterations. The analysis kept only TRB sequences whose CDR3 regions were at least seven amino acids long. Diversity was assessed using a clonality score derived from Shannon entropy and using the Gini coefficient. In repertoire networks, the top 5000 CDR3 amino acid sequences were linked whenever an edit distance of one separated two sequences. For TRB CDR3 amino acid sequences, GLIPH2 was used to predict antigen specificity groups and MHC restriction. To flag known associations with CMV, EBV, HIV or tissue antigens, CDR3 amino acid sequences were compared against VDJdb and McPAS-TCR. Pre-ART, post-ART and control groups were compared with Wilcoxon signed-rank tests and Holm-Bonferroni correction. This immuneACCESS table, as held by TCRdb, lists in-frame sequences with V and J called but not all clones. Of the missing ones, under half trace to an unresolved V gene in checked studies; the others have no known cause. V, J and clone size derive from that table, while D and trimming were established from the DNA sequence. The sample records under 50,000 clones, less than 90% of which are singletons. The ten largest clones capture 4% of the sample.

The rearranged segments are TRBV5-4 and TRBJ2-1; TRBD2 matches 9 bases in the middle. The receptor comes from a woman aged 45-65 years with HIV. The sequences come from unsorted PBMCs, collected 1.2 years after starting antiretroviral therapy. CDR3 sequence: CASSLLAGGVQQFF. The nucleotide sequence reads TGTGCCAGCAGCTTGCTGGCGGGGGGGGTACAGCAGTTCTTC.